The following is a T cell receptor (beta chain) sequence with its context. The antigen remains undetermined. The entry originates in a study of OX40 agonist ivuxolimab in advanced cancers. Study-level findings and limits: Determination of antigen specificity was not performed for the expanded peripheral T cells.

The repertoire was sequenced with immunoSEQ multiplex PCR; TCRdb's copy has only in-frame clones and lacks some. The repertoire holds tens of thousands of clones, with 84% as singletons. The sample in question was CD4+ or CD8+ T cells sorted from blood, obtained in a trial of the OX40 agonist ivuxolimab. The sequence was collected from an adult with an advanced solid tumor such as melanoma, head and neck, liver or kidney cancer.

The CDR3 DNA sequence: TGCGCCAGCAGAACTGGACAGGGAGTAAGCGGAAACACCATATATTTT. Translating it yields CASRTGQGVSGNTIYF. The chain couples TRBV5-1 to TRBJ1-3, with TRBD1 matching 8 bases. Per germline, CDR1 SGHRS and CDR2 YFSETQ. Unmatched junction bases numbered 11, after V lost 5 bases and J lost 4 bases. The CDR3 sequence is 16 residues long.